This TCR beta chain came from a study of blood T cells in healthy people across ages. Using a J-beta primer mix together with a sample-barcoded 5' primer, a second PCR was run for about 6 to 12 cycles. TCRdb called the 5' RACE reads again in MiXCR, with one record for every CDR3 protein. The sample consists of more than 1 million distinct CDR3 sequences, 35% to 50% of them appearing once. CDR1 is SGHNT and CDR2 is YYREEE in the germline V gene (reference sequence). The length of the CDR3 is 16 residues. J was trimmed by 4 bases and V by 1 base; bases with no gene match: 7. Only one count was recorded for this clonotype.

The V call is TRBV5-4, the J call TRBJ2-5, with 10 bases aligning to TRBD2. The receptor's source is a woman aged 55 to 70 in good health. The specimen was blood. CDR3 protein: CASSLYLAGAGETQYF. CDR3 coding DNA: TGTGCCAGCAGCTTGTACCTAGCGGGAGCGGGAGAGACCCAGTACTTC.